Following are 3 T cell receptor beta chains from one sample sequenced in a study of T cells in Graves' hyperthyroidism and ophthalmopathy. Amplification targeted TCR beta CDR3 regions from RNA transcripts. HTBI primers were employed in a first-round RT-PCR of the TCR CDR3. TCRdb ran MiXCR on the multiplex PCR reads and lists one entry per CDR3 protein. The table shows around 250,000 distinct CDR3 sequences, with roughly 15% occurring only once. What was sequenced was blood. These receptors were obtained from a woman aged 40-49 years with Graves' hyperthyroidism that later progressed to Graves' ophthalmopathy.

The chain combines TRBV7-9 with TRBJ1-4, with 7 bases that match TRBD1. The V gene's germline CDR1 is SEHNR and CDR2 FQNEAQ (reference sequence). The CDR3 consists of 15 residues. V lost 5 bases to trimming and J lost 5 bases; unmatched junction nucleotides: 8. CDR3 sequence reads: CASSLGPGQNEKLFF. The CDR3 DNA is TGTGCCAGCAGCCTTGGACCGGGACAGAATGAAAAACTGTTTTTT.

This clonotype was seen ten or more times. V usage is TRBV6-4 and J usage is TRBJ2-2; TRBD2 aligns across 10 bases. Trimming took 2 bases from V and 7 from J; bases not matched to a gene: 10. CDR3 length equals 17 residues. Per germline, CDR1 MRHNA and CDR2 SNTAGT. The CDR3 is CASSDHSGRIEHGELFF. CDR3 nucleotide sequence: TGTGCCAGCAGTGACCATAGCGGGAGGATCGAACACGGGGAGCTGTTTTTT.

This clonotype was recorded many times. CDR3 DNA: TGTGCCAGCAGTTTAGCATCCAAGCGGTTGGACAGCTCCTACAATGAGCAGTTCTTC. Translated: CASSLASKRLDSSYNEQFF. This chain uses TRBV12-3 or TRBV12-4 with TRBJ2-1; D is perhaps TRBD1 (6 bases). V dropped 0 bases and J dropped 0 bases, with 18 bases sitting between them. This CDR3 contains 19 residues.